These 27 T cell receptor beta chains share one sample of origin, sequenced in a study of prognosis after radiotherapy for stage I lung cancer. Two rounds of multiplex PCR amplified TCR beta CDR3 from genomic DNA. Amplification in first-round PCR relied on primers specific to each TRBV and TRBJ gene. TCRdb passed the multiplex PCR reads through MiXCR, listing each CDR3 protein once. The profile shows some 30,000 distinct CDR3 sequences, around 48% of them singletons. The sample consisted of PBMCs, taken before or after stereotactic body radiation therapy (not recorded which). The source of these receptors is a donor over 45 with non-small cell lung cancer.

The chain uses TRBV9 and TRBJ1-1; D ambiguous. This CDR3 contains 13 residues. Germline CDR1 SGDLS, CDR2 YYNGEE. V lost 5 bases, J lost 7 bases, and 15 bases lay in between. CDR3 sequence (DNA): TGTGCCAGCAGACGAGGGCCCGATATTGAAGCTTTCTTT. This gives the protein CASRRGPDIEAFF.

This clonotype was recorded once. A far larger clone is one nucleotide away, so this likely arose from a read error. The chain recombines TRBV6-5 with TRBJ2-7, with D hard to call. The V gene's germline CDR1 is MNHEY and CDR2 SVGAGI. The CDR3 runs to 11 residues. V lost 7 bases to trimming and J lost 2 bases, with 6 bases between them. The CDR3 sequence: CASNLTYEQYF. The DNA of the CDR3 is TGTGCCAGCAATTTAACCTACGAGCAGTACTTC.

With regard to this clonotype: Its ends do not fully match the called genes, so a read error is possible. The V call is TRBV12-3 or TRBV12-4, the J call TRBJ1-5; D call uncertain. This CDR3 is built from 14 residues. The chain's CDR3 is CAISLLAGNQPQHF. CDR3 bases: TGTGCCATCAGTTTATTGGCAGGCAATCAGCCCCAGCATTTT.

This clonotype was recorded many times. This chain joins TRBV2 and TRBJ2-3; tentatively, D is TRBD2 (6 bases). The CDR3 contains 15 residues. Germline CDR1 is SNHLY and CDR2 is FYNNEI. V was clipped by 6 bases and J by 4 bases, with 17 bases between them. This CDR3 reads CASSPQRVRPDTQYF. In nucleotides, the CDR3 is TGTGCCAGCAGCCCCCAGCGGGTACGCCCAGATACGCAGTATTTT.

In regard to this clonotype: One base separates it from a far larger clone, so it is likely a read error. The chain has TRBV6-1 and TRBJ1-6; no clear D. The CDR3 is made up of 17 amino acids. Per the germline V gene, CDR1 is MNHNS and CDR2 is SASEGT. Written as DNA, the CDR3 is TGTACCAGCAGTTACAACCTAGAAAGCTCCTATAATTCACCCCTCCACTTT. As protein: CTSSYNLESSYNSPLHF.

By share of the sample, this clonotype is medium-sized. The chain carries TRBV7-2 and TRBJ2-7; D gene uncertain. The germline V and J ends were trimmed by 2 bases and 5 bases, with 16 bases remaining between them. From germline, CDR1 is SGHTA and CDR2 FQGNSA. The CDR3 contains 15 residues. The CDR3, as DNA: TGTGCCAGCAGCTTAAACTGGATCAGTTCCCACGAGCAGTACTTC. This sequence encodes CASSLNWISSHEQYF.

This clonotype has a count of ten or more. The V gene is TRBV7-2, the J gene TRBJ2-7; 7 positions match TRBD2. CDR3 length equals 13 residues. Germline V gene data show CDR1 as SGHTA and CDR2 as FQGNSA. V shed 5 bases and J 6 bases; nucleotides not matched to a gene: 7. The CDR3, as DNA: TGTGCCAGCAGCCCCGGGCCGGGGGGCGAGCAGTACTTC. Translated: CASSPGPGGEQYF.

This clonotype was found once. A read error is likely here: a far larger clone is one base away. The V call is TRBV6-9, the J call TRBJ2-5; D assignment may be TRBD1 or TRBD2 (5 bases each). CDR1 MNHGY and CDR2 SVAAGI come from the germline V gene. This CDR3 is built from 13 residues. Trimming shortened V by 4 bases and J by 8 bases, and 14 bases separated the two germline ends. The CDR3 spells CASSWGSVDTQYF. CDR3 nucleotide sequence: TGTGCCAGCAGTTGGGGGTCGGTGGATACCCAGTACTTC.

This clonotype was counted many times. This chain uses TRBV7-9 with TRBJ1-4; unclear D gene. CDR1 and CDR2 from the germline V gene are SEHNR and FQNEAQ (reference sequence). The length of the CDR3 is 14 residues. Trimming took off 5 bases at V and 7 bases at J, with 14 bases between the two ends. CDR3 in DNA: TGTGCCAGCAGCCCAAGCACGAACACTGAAAAACTGTTTTTT. This sequence encodes CASSPSTNTEKLFF.

Notes on this clonotype: This clone may be a read error of a much larger clone one base away. The rearrangement joins TRBV11-1 to TRBJ2-7, with D possibly TRBD1 on 7 matching bases. V shed 10 bases and J shed 2 bases, with 30 bases lying between them. This CDR3 region has 18 residues. Germline CDR1 reads SGHAT; CDR2 reads FQDESV (reference sequence). CDR3 protein: CAIILAGGTWSSPYEQYF. DNA of the CDR3: TGTGCCATCATCTTAGCAGGGGGGACTTGGAGCTCCCCCTACGAGCAGTACTTC.

A remark on this clonotype: The conserved final phenylalanine or tryptophan is absent from the CDR3, which likely points to a read error. The chain joins TRBV7-8 to TRBJ2-2; D gene uncertain. This CDR3 spans 15 amino acids. V was shortened by 0 bases and J by 3 bases, with 8 bases between the two germline ends. In germline, CDR1 is SGHVS, CDR2 FQNEAQ. CDR3 sequence reads: CASSLAKVDTGELFL. The CDR3 DNA reads TGTGCCAGCAGCTTAGCCAAAGTCGACACCGGGGAGCTGTTTCTT.

The rearrangement links TRBV12-3 or TRBV12-4 to TRBJ2-7; D possibly corresponds to TRBD2 (6 bases). This CDR3 has 14 residues. Deletions cut 5 bases from V and 13 bases from J, with 24 bases between. The CDR3: CASSAGPVTSGHYF. CDR3 nucleotide sequence: TGTGCCAGCAGTGCGGGACCAGTCACCTCTGGGCATTACTTC.

In this sample, this clonotype turned up many times. The V and J genes are TRBV5-1 and TRBJ2-7; TRBD2 aligns across 8 bases. The CDR3 has 14 residues. V lost 5 bases, J lost 3 bases, and 7 bases stayed unmatched. The germline V gene encodes CDR1 SGHRS and CDR2 YFSETQ. CDR3 DNA: TGCGCCAGCAGTCGAGCGGGAGACTACTACGAGCAGTACTTC. It specifies CASSRAGDYYEQYF.

The rearrangement joins TRBV3-1 to TRBJ1-3, with a tentative D call TRBD1 (5 bases). In germline, CDR1 is LGHDT, CDR2 YNNKEL (reference sequence). V lost 4 bases and J lost 4, with 17 bases in between. The CDR3 totals 16 residues. For the CDR3, the DNA is TGTGCCAGCAGCCCCGGGGGGGGGGGAAGGGGAAACACCATATATTTT. Residues: CASSPGGGGRGNTIYF. Combining the CDR3 with reference TRBV3-1 and TRBJ1-3 gives the whole variable domain DTAVSQTPKYLVTQMGNDKSIKCEQNLGHDTMYWYKQDSKKFLKIMFSYNNKELIINETVPNRFSPKSPDKAHLNLHINSLELGDSAVYFCASSPGGGGRGNTIYFGEGSWLTVV.

This clonotype occurred many times. The chain combines TRBV27 with TRBJ2-2, with D possibly being TRBD1 or TRBD2 (6 bases each). This CDR3 is 16 amino acids long. Germline V gene data show CDR1 as MNHEY and CDR2 as SMNVEV (reference sequence). V was clipped by 2 bases and J by 4 bases, with 14 bases between them. The CDR3 DNA reads TGTGCCAGCAGTTTACGGGGGCGGGATGTCACCGGGGAGCTGTTTTTT. Amino acid sequence: CASSLRGRDVTGELFF.

This clonotype was detected many times. The J gene is TRBJ2-1, the V gene TRBV2, with D unresolved. CDR1 SNHLY and CDR2 FYNNEI come from the germline V gene. V lost 5 bases and J 4 bases, leaving 12 bases between the germline ends. This CDR3 contains 14 residues. CDR3 coding DNA: TGTGCCAGCAGTACATACGGGCCGTACAATGAGCAGTTCTTC. Its translation: CASSTYGPYNEQFF.

As regards this clonotype: A far more abundant clone sits one base away, making this likely a read error. The J gene is TRBJ2-1, the V gene TRBV6-8, with 13 bases identical to TRBD2. The CDR3 is made up of 18 amino acids. With 7 bases clipped from V and 7 bases from J, the junction kept 16 bases outside the gene matches. Germline CDR1 is MNHGY and CDR2 is SAAAGT. The CDR3 DNA reads TGTGCCAGCATTCCCCGACGGCGGACTAGCGGGAGATTGAATGAGCAGTTCTTC. Protein sequence: CASIPRRRTSGRLNEQFF.

By proportion, this clonotype is medium-sized. V usage is TRBV11-3 and J usage is TRBJ2-7, with D possibly matching TRBD1 (6 bases). The V and J ends lost 1 base and 3 bases respectively, with 7 bases between them. CDR1 is SGHNT and CDR2 is YENEEA in the germline V gene. This CDR3 is built from 13 residues. CDR3 residues: CASSLGDNYEQYF. Written as DNA, the CDR3 is TGTGCCAGCAGCTTAGGGGACAACTACGAGCAGTACTTC.

This clonotype was recorded many times. The chain joins TRBV28 to TRBJ2-7; 8 nucleotides line up with TRBD2. CDR3 length: 15 amino acids. J was trimmed by 6 bases and V by 3 bases; bases with no gene match: 10. Germline V gene data show CDR1 as MDHEN and CDR2 as SYDVKM. The CDR3 sequence is CASSFPRGRSIEQYF. CDR3 coding DNA: TGTGCCAGCAGTTTCCCTCGCGGGAGGTCCATCGAGCAGTACTTC.

A single count supports this clonotype. The chain uses TRBV6-2 or TRBV6-3 and TRBJ1-6, with D unclear. The germline CDR1 and CDR2 sequences are MNHEY and SVGEGT. The CDR3 loop spans 12 amino acids. The germline V and J ends were trimmed by 5 bases and 12 bases, with 11 bases remaining between them. CDR3 sequence: CASSHPCLPLHF. The DNA for the CDR3 is TGTGCCAGCAGTCATCCCTGTCTACCCCTCCACTTT.

The chain recombines TRBV9 with TRBJ1-2; D is undetermined. Germline V lookup: CDR1 SGDLS, CDR2 YYNGEE. The CDR3 contains 16 residues. V was pared by 4 bases and J by 0 bases, with 16 bases between. CDR3 residues: CASSPRSGAANYGYTF. The CDR3 DNA is TGTGCCAGCAGCCCCCGGTCGGGAGCGGCTAACTATGGCTACACCTTC.

On this clonotype itself: This likely stems from a read error, as it lies one base from a far larger clone. The gene calls are TRBV7-9 and TRBJ2-3; 8 nucleotides match TRBD2. Germline trimming cut 4 bases from V and 4 bases from J; bases unmatched to any gene: 4. The length of the CDR3 is 14 residues. The V gene's germline CDR1 is SEHNR and CDR2 FQNEAQ (reference sequence). The CDR3 DNA reads TGTGCCAGCAGCTCGAATAGCGGGGCAGATACGCAGTATTTT. It encodes CASSSNSGADTQYF.

Remarks on this clonotype: This may be a read error, as it is one base from a much larger clone. The chain carries TRBV15 and TRBJ2-5; a weak D match, TRBD1 (5 bases). Germline lookup yields CDR1 LNHNV and CDR2 YYDKDF (reference sequence). The CDR3 runs to 14 residues. This CDR3 reads CATTRHVAGETQYF. The CDR3 DNA is TGTGCCACCACCAGACATGTGGCAGGGGAGACCCAGTACTTC.

This clonotype has a count of ten or more. V and J are TRBV27 and TRBJ1-1; D is unclear. The CDR3 length is 10 residues. Germline V gene data show CDR1 as MNHEY and CDR2 as SMNVEV (reference sequence). V lost 9 bases and J 11 bases, leaving 13 bases between the germline ends. CDR3 nucleotide sequence: TGTGCCAGAGGACTCCCAAGGGCTTTCTTT. Its protein product is CARGLPRAFF.

As for this clonotype: A far larger clone is a single base away, which makes a read error likely. This chain links TRBV7-9 with TRBJ2-1; TRBD1 or TRBD2 may be the D gene (5 bases each). From germline, CDR1 is SEHNR and CDR2 FQNEAQ (reference sequence). V lost 6 bases, J lost 6 bases, and 15 bases lay in between. The CDR3 sequence is 14 residues long. The CDR3 reads CASRGVRVLNEQFF. The CDR3 DNA is TGTGCCAGCAGGGGGGTCCGGGTTCTCAATGAGCAGTTCTTC.

This clonotype was observed many times. The V and J genes are TRBV27 and TRBJ2-5, with D perhaps matching TRBD1 or TRBD2 (5 bases each). Germline loops: CDR1 MNHEY, CDR2 SMNVEV (reference sequence). The CDR3 has 12 amino acids. The germline V and J ends were trimmed by 8 bases and 3 bases, with 10 bases remaining between them. The CDR3 DNA sequence: TGTGCCAGCTCCCGGGGCGAAGAGACCCAGTACTTC. Protein sequence: CASSRGEETQYF.

This clonotype was counted ten times or more. The V gene is TRBV14, the J gene TRBJ1-3; 7 nucleotides match TRBD1. The J segment lost 10 bases and the V segment lost 2 bases, leaving 5 bases of the junction unmatched. CDR1 SGHDN and CDR2 FVKESK come from the germline V gene. The CDR3 extends over 13 amino acids. The CDR3 region is CASSQHHRGTIYF. CDR3 nucleotide sequence: TGTGCCAGCAGCCAACACCACAGGGGAACCATATATTTT.